These 15 T cell receptor beta chains originate from one sample sequenced in a study of monozygotic twins with cystic fibrosis. The protocol was immunoSEQ multiplex PCR, while the TCRdb copy is restricted to in-frame clones and leaves out a portion. This sample has 9,500 to 14,000 clones; more than 95% occur once, and the top ten carry 0.83%. Specimen: blood. The source of these receptors is a boy between 5 and 17 years old with cystic fibrosis.

The J gene is TRBJ2-3, the V gene TRBV18; a weak D match, TRBD2 (5 bases). This CDR3 comprises 16 residues. Germline V CDR1 and CDR2: KGHSH, LQKENI. With 3 bases removed from V and 0 bases from J, the gap between germline ends came to 13 bases. The CDR3 is CASSPRPAGSTDTQYF. DNA of the CDR3: TGTGCCAGCTCACCTCGTCCGGCGGGTAGCACAGATACGCAGTATTTT.

Only one count was recorded for this clone. This rearrangement joins TRBV5-1 to TRBJ1-1, with a tentative D call TRBD1 (5 bases). Germline CDR1 is SGHRS and CDR2 is YFSETQ. The V and J ends lost 7 bases and 0 bases respectively, with 13 bases between them. The CDR3 extends over 14 amino acids. The CDR3: CASARGGMNTEAFF. The DNA for the CDR3 is TGCGCCAGCGCTAGGGGCGGCATGAACACTGAAGCTTTCTTT.

The J gene is TRBJ1-1, the V gene TRBV6-5; 9 bases align to TRBD1. With V trimmed by 2 bases and J by 5 bases, 9 bases remained unmatched. Germline V gene lookup returns CDR1 MNHEY and CDR2 SVGAGI. The CDR3 has 16 residues. CDR3 nucleotides: TGTGCCAGCAGTTACCCTAGAACAGGGGGCAGGACTGAAGCTTTCTTT. This codes for CASSYPRTGGRTEAFF.

The table lists this clone with a count of one. V is TRBV9 and J is TRBJ2-7; the match to TRBD1 covers 7 bases. The ends lost 2 bases at V and 7 bases at J; junction bases unmatched: 9. From germline, CDR1 is SGDLS and CDR2 YYNGEE. The CDR3 runs to 14 residues. CDR3 loop: CASSVQVQGYEQYF. CDR3 coding DNA: TGTGCCAGCAGCGTCCAAGTACAGGGGTATGAGCAGTACTTC.

This rearrangement joins TRBV2 to TRBJ1-2; possibly TRBD1 for D (6 bases). CDR3 length equals 15 residues. Germline CDR1 reads SNHLY; CDR2 reads FYNNEI. V lost 6 bases, J lost 4 bases, and 18 bases lay in between. CDR3 nucleotide sequence: TGTGCCAGCAGCGAACCCGGACAGTCCCCCTATGGCTACACCTTC. It codes for CASSEPGQSPYGYTF.

The gene calls are TRBV20-1 and TRBJ1-2, with unresolved D. This CDR3 region has 11 residues. CDR1 and CDR2 (germline): DFQATT, SNEGSKA (reference sequence). Trimming removed 4 bases at V and 4 bases at J, with 7 bases between. The CDR3 is CSATGPYGYTF. In nucleotides, the CDR3 is TGCAGTGCTACCGGACCCTATGGCTACACCTTC.

The chain is built from TRBV7-9 and TRBJ2-3; 10 nucleotides align to TRBD1. CDR1 is SEHNR, CDR2 FQNEAQ, per germline (reference sequence). This CDR3 has 18 residues. J lost 3 bases, V lost 3 bases, and 12 bases had no gene match. In nucleotides, the CDR3 is TGTGCCAGCAGCTTTCCCAAGGGACAGGGGTCGAGGACAGATACGCAGTATTTT. This sequence encodes CASSFPKGQGSRTDTQYF.

V and J are TRBV5-6 and TRBJ2-5; no clear D. This CDR3 spans 17 amino acids. Trimming took off 0 bases at V and 3 bases at J, with 18 bases between the two ends. Germline V lookup: CDR1 SGHDT, CDR2 YYEEEE. The CDR3 DNA sequence: TGTGCCAGCAGCTTGGTAATAGGTCAGGACGTTGAAGAGACCCAGTACTTC. Translation gives CASSLVIGQDVEETQYF.

The chain uses TRBV7-9 and TRBJ1-1, with D perhaps matching TRBD1 (5 bases). The V end lost 1 base, the J end lost 6 bases, and 12 bases lay between the germline ends. Germline V gives CDR1 SEHNR, CDR2 FQNEAQ (reference sequence). The CDR3 loop spans 14 amino acids. In nucleotides, the CDR3 is TGTGCCAGCAGCTTAGGCAGGGAAAGGGCTGAAGCTTTCTTT. This sequence encodes CASSLGRERAEAFF.

The CDR3 DNA reads as TGCGCCAGCAGCCCAGGACATACGAACACTGAAGCTTTCTTT. It translates to CASSPGHTNTEAFF. The chain recombines TRBV5-1 with TRBJ1-1; D possibly corresponds to TRBD1 (5 bases). The germline gives CDR1 SGHRS, CDR2 YFSETQ. Trimming removed 4 bases at V and 1 base at J, with 11 bases between. The CDR3 runs to 14 residues.

The chain is built from TRBV28 and TRBJ1-1; 7 bases align to TRBD1. The junction had 10 bases not matched to a gene; V was cut back by 6 bases and J by 0 bases. Germline assignment: CDR1 MDHEN and CDR2 SYDVKM. CDR3 length equals 16 residues. The CDR3 sequence is CASRPGGSAMNTEAFF. The CDR3, as DNA: TGTGCCAGCAGACCAGGGGGGTCCGCGATGAACACTGAAGCTTTCTTT.

This chain uses TRBV2 with TRBJ2-3; 10 bases fit TRBD2. V shed 6 bases and J 8 bases; nucleotides not matched to a gene: 11. CDR1 is SNHLY and CDR2 is FYNNEI in the germline V gene. CDR3 length equals 15 residues. Here the CDR3 reads CASSQVLAGAATQYF. Here the CDR3 DNA reads TGTGCCAGCAGCCAGGTCCTAGCGGGAGCCGCTACGCAGTATTTT.

The gene calls are TRBV30 and TRBJ1-4; D ambiguous. Trimming removed 5 bases from V and 4 bases from J, with 5 bases in between. CDR3 length: 11 residues. Germline V gene lookup returns CDR1 GTSNPN and CDR2 SVGIG (reference sequence). CDR3 sequence: CAWDYNEKLFF. For the CDR3, the DNA is TGTGCCTGGGACTATAATGAAAAACTGTTTTTT.

J is TRBJ1-1 and V is TRBV29-1; D possibly corresponds to TRBD1 (5 bases). Germline CDR1 is SQVTM and CDR2 is ANQGSEA. V lost 1 base and J 4 bases, leaving 13 bases between the germline ends. This CDR3 contains 14 residues. The CDR3 loop reads CSVEVGQGLTEAFF. The DNA for the CDR3 is TGCAGCGTTGAAGTAGGTCAGGGACTCACTGAAGCTTTCTTT.

The chain joins TRBV9 to TRBJ2-2, with unresolved D. The CDR3 loop spans 15 amino acids. V lost 0 bases, J lost 2 bases, and 8 bases lay in between. The germline CDR1 and CDR2 sequences are SGDLS and YYNGEE. Here the CDR3 reads CASSVVSSNTGELFF. The CDR3 coding sequence is TGTGCCAGCAGCGTAGTTTCCTCCAACACCGGGGAGCTGTTTTTT.